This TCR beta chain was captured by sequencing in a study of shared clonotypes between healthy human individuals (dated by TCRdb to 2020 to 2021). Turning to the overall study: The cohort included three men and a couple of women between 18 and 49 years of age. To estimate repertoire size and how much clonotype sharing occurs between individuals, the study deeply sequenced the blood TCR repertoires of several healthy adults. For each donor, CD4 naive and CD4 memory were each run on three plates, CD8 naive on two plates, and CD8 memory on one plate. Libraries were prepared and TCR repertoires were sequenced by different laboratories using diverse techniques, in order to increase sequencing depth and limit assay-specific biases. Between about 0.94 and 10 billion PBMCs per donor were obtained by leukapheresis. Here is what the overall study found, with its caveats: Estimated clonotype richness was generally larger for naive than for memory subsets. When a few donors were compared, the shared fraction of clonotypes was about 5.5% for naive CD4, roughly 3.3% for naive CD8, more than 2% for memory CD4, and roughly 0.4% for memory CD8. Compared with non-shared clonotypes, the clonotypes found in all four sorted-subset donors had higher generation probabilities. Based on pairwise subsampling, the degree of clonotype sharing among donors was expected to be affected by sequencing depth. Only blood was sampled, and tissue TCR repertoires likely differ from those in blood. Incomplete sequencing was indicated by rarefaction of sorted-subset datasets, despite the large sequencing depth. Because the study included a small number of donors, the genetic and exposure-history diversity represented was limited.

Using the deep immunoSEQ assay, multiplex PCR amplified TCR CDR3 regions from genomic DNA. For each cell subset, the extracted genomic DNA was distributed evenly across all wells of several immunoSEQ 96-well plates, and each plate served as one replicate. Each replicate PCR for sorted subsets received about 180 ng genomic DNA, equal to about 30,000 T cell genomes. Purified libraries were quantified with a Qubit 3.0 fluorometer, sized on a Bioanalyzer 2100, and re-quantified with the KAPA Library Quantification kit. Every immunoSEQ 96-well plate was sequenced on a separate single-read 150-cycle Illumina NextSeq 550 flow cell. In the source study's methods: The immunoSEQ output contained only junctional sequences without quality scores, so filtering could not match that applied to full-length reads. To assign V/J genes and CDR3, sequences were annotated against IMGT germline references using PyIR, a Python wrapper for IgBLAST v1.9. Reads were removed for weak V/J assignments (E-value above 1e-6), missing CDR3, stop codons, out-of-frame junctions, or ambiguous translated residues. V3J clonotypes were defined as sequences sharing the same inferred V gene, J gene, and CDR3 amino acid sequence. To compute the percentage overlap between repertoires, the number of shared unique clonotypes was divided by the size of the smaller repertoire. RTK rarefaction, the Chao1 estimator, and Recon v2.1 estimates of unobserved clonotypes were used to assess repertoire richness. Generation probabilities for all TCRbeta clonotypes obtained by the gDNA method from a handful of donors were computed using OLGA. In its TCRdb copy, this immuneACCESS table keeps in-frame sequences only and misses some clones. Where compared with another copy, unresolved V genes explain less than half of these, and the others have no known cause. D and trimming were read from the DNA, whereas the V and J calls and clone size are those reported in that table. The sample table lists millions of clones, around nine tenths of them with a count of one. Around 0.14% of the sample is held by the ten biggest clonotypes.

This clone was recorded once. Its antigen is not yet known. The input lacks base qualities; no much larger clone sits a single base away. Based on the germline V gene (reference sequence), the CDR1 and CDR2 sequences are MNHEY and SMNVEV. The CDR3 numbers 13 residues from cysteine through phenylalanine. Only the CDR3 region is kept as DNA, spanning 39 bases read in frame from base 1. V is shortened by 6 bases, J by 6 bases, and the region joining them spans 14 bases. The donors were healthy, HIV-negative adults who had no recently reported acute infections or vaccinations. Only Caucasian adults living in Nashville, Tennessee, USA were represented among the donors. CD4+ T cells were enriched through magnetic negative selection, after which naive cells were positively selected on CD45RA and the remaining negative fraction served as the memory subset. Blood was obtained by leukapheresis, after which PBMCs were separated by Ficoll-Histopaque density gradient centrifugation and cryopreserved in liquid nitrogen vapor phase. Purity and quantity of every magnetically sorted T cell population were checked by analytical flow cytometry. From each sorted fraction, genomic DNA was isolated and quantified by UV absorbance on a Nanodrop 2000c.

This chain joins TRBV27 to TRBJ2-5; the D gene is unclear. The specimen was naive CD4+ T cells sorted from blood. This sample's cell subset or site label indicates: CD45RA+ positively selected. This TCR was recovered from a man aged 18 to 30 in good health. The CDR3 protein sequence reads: CASRLQETKTQYF. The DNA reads TGTGCCAGCAGACTTCAGGAGACGAAGACCCAGTACTTC.